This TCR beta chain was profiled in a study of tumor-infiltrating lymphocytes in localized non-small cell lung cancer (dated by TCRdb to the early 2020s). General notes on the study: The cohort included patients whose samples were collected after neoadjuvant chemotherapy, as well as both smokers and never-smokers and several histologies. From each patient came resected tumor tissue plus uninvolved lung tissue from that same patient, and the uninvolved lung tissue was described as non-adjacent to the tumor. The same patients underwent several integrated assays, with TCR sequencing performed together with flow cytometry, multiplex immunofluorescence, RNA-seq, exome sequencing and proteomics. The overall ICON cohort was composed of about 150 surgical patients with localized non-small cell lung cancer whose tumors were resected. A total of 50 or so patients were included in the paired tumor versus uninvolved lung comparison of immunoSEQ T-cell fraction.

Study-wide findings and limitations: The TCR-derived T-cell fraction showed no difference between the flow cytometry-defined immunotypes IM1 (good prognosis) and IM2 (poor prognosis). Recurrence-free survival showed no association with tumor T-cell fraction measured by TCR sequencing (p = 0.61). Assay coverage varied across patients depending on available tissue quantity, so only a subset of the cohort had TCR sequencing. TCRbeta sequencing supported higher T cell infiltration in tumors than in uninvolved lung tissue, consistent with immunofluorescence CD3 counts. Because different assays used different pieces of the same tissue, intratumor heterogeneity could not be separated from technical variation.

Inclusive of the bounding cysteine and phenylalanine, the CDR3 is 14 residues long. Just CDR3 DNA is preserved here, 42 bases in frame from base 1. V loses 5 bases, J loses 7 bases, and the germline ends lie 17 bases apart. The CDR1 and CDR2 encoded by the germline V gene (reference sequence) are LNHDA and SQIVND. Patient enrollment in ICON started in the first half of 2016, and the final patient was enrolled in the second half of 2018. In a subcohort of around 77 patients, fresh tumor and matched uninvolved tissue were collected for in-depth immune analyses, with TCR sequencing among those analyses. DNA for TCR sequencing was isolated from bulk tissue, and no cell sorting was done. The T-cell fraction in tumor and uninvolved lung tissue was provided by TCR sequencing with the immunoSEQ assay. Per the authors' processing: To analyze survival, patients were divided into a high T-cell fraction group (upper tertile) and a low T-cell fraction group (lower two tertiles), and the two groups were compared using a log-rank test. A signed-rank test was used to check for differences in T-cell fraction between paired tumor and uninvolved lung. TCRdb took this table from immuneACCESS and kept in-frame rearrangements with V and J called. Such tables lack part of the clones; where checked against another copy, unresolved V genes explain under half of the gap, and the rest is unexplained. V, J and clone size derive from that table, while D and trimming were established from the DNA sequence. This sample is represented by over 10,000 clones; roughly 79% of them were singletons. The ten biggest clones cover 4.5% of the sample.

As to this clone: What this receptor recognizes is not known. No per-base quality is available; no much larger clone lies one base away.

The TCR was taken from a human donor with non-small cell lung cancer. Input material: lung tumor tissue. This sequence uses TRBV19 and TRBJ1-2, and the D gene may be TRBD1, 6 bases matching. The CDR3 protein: CASSPITGFGGYTF. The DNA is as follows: TGTGCCAGTAGTCCGATCACAGGGTTTGGTGGCTACACCTTC.